This T cell receptor beta chain came from a study of cytomegalovirus exposure and HLA in healthy donors. In the PCR, 60 Vbeta and 13 Jbeta primers were used. Assay: immunoSEQ multiplex PCR; the TCRdb copy retains only in-frame clones and omits some. Counted here are under 55,000 clones, about three quarters occurring once; the ten biggest clones make up about 3.1%. V was trimmed by 0 bases and J by 8 bases, leaving 11 bases between them. From germline, CDR1 is WSHSY and CDR2 SAAADI. The CDR3 is made up of 14 amino acids. This TCR was recovered from a man aged 18 to 30 in good health and CMV-seronegative. This chain links TRBV10-2 with TRBJ2-1, with D perhaps matching TRBD2 (6 bases). The source material was PBMCs. In nucleotides, the CDR3 is TGCGCCAGCAGTGAGTCCAAGACTAGTGATGAGCAGTTCTTC. Translation gives CASSESKTSDEQFF.